This TCR beta chain stems from a study of shared clonotypes between healthy human individuals. Sequenced by immunoSEQ multiplex PCR; TCRdb stores in-frame clones only, minus some. The table shows around 980,000 clones, with roughly 74% occurring only once. This clone was seen a handful of times. This CDR3 spans 12 amino acids. Germline V gene sequence: CDR1 SNHLY, CDR2 FYNNEI. With V trimmed by 7 bases and J by 5 bases, 3 bases remained unmatched. The genes are TRBV2 and TRBJ2-5; 8 bases are a match to TRBD2. The sample taken for sequencing was memory CD4+ T cells from PBMCs. Subset specified: CD45RA-negative fraction. The TCR comes from a man younger than 35 in good health. Some clones in this sample may be carry-over from other donors' samples. CDR3 nucleotide sequence: TGTGCCAGCACGCTAGCGGGCGAGACCCAGTACTTC. It encodes CASTLAGETQYF.